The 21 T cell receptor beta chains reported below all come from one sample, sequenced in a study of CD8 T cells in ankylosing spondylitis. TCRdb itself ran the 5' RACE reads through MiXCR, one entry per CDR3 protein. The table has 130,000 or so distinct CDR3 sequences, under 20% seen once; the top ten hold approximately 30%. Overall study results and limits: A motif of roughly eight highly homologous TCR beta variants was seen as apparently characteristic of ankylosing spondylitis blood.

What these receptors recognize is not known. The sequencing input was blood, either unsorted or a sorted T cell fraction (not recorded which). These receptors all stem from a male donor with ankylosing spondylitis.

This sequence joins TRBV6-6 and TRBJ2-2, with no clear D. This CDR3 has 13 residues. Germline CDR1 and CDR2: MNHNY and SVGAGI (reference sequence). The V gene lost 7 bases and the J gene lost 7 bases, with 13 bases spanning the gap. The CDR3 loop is CASTYGFNGELFF. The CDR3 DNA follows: TGTGCCAGCACCTACGGCTTTAACGGGGAGCTGTTTTTT.

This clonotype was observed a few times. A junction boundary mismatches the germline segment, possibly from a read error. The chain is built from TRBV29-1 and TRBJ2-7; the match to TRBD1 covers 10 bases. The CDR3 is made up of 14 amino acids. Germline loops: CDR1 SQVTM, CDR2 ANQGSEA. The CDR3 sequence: CSVKDRGQIYEQYF. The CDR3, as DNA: TGCAGCGTTAAAGACAGGGGGCAAATTTACGAGCAGTACTTC.

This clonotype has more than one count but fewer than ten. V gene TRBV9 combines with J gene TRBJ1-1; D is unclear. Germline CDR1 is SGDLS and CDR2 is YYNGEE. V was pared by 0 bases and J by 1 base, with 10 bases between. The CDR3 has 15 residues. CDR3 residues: CASSVEWASNTEAFF. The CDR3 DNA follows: TGTGCCAGCAGCGTAGAATGGGCTTCGAACACTGAAGCTTTCTTT.

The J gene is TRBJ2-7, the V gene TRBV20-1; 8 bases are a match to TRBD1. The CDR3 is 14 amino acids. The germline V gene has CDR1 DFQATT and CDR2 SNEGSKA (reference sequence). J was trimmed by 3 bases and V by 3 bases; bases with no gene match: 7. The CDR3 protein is CSASPEDRGYEQYF. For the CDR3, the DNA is TGCAGTGCTAGTCCAGAAGACAGGGGCTACGAGCAGTACTTC.

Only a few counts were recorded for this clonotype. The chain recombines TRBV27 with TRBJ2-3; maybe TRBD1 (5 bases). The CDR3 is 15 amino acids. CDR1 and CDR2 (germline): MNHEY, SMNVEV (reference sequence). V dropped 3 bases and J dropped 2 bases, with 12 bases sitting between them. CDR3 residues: CASSLGQFSTDTQYF. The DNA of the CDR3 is TGTGCCAGCAGTTTGGGGCAGTTCTCCACAGATACGCAGTATTTT.

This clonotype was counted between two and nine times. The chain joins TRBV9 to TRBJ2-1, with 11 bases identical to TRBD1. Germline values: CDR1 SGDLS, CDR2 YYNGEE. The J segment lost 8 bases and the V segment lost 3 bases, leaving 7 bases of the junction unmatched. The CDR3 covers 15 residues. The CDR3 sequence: CASSAGQGAIDEQFF. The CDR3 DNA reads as TGTGCCAGCAGCGCCGGACAGGGGGCGATCGATGAGCAGTTCTTC. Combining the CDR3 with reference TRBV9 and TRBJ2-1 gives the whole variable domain DSGVTQTPKHLITATGQRVTLRCSPRSGDLSVYWYQQSLDQGLQFLIQYYNGEERAKGNILERFSAQQFPDLHSELNLSSLELGDSALYFCASSAGQGAIDEQFFGPGTRLTVL.

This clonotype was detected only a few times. In nucleotides, the CDR3 is TGTGCCAGCAGCGGAGCGGTAACAGGGCTTAGCAATCAGCCCCAGCATTTT. Its protein is CASSGAVTGLSNQPQHF. The gene calls are TRBV7-8 and TRBJ1-5; the D gene is possibly TRBD1 (6 bases). The V gene's germline CDR1 is SGHVS and CDR2 FQNEAQ. The CDR3 totals 17 residues. Trimming took off 5 bases at V and 0 bases at J, with 17 bases between the two ends. The whole variable domain, filled in from reference TRBV7-8 and TRBJ1-5, reads GAGVSQSPRYKVAKRGQDVALRCDPISGHVSLFWYQQALGQGPEFLTYFQNEAQLDKSGLPSDRFFAERPEGSVSTLKIQRTQQEDSAVYLCASSGAVTGLSNQPQHFGDGTRLSIL.

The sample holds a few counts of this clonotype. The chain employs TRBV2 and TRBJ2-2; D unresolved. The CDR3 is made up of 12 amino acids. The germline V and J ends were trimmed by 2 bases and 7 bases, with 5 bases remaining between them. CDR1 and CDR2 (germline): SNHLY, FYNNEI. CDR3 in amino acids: CASSESIGELFF. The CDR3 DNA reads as TGTGCCAGCAGTGAAAGTATCGGGGAGCTGTTTTTT.

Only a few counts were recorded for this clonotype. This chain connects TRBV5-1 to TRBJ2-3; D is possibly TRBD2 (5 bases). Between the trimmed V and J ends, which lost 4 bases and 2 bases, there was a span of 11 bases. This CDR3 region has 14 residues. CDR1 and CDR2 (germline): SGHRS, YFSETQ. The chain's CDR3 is CASSQDFSTDTQYF. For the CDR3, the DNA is TGCGCCAGCAGCCAGGACTTTTCCACAGATACGCAGTATTTT.

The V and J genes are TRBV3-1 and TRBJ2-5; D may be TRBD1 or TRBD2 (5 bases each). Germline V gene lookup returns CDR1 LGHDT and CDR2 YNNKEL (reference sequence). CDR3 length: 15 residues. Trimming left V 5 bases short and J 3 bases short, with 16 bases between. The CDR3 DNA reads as TGTGCCAGCAGCTCCGGGGCCATAGCAAAAGAGACCCAGTACTTC. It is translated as CASSSGAIAKETQYF.

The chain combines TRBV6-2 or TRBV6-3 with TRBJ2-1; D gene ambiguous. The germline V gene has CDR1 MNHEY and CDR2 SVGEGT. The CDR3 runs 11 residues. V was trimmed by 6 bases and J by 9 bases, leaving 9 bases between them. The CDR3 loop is CASRTNSEQFF. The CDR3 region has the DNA TGTGCCAGCAGAACAAATTCTGAGCAGTTCTTC.

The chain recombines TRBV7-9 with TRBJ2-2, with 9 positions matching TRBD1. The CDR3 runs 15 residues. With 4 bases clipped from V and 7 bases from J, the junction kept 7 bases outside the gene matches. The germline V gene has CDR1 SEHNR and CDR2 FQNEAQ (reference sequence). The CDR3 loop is CASSSRQGVIGELFF. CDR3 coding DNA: TGTGCCAGCAGCTCGAGACAGGGGGTGATCGGGGAGCTGTTTTTT.

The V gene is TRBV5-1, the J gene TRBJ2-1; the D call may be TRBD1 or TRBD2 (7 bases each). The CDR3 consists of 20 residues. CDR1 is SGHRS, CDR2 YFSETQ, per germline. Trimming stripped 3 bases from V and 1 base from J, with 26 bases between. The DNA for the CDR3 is TGCGCCAGCAGCTCCAGCCGGGACAGCCCCGGGAGGCGGTCCTACAATGAGCAGTTCTTC. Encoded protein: CASSSSRDSPGRRSYNEQFF.

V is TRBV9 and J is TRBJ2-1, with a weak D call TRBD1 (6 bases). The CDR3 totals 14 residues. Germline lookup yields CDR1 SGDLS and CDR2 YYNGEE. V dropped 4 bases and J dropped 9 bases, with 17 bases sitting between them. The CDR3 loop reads CASSNRDTQPEQFF. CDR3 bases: TGTGCCAGCAGCAACCGGGACACCCAGCCTGAGCAGTTCTTC.

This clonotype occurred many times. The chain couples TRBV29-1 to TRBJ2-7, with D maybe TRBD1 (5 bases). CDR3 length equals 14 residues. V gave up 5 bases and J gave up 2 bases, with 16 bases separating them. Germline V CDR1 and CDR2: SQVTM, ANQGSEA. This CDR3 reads CSVLQGLKTYEQYF. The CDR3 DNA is TGCAGCGTTCTTCAGGGCTTAAAAACCTACGAGCAGTACTTC.

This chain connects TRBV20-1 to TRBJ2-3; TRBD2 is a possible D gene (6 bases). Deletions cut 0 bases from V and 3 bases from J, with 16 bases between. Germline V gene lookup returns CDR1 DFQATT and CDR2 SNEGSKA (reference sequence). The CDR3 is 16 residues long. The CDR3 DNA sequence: TGCAGTGCTAGAGATGATGGGCTAGCGATGACAGATACGCAGTATTTT. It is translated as CSARDDGLAMTDTQYF.

The CDR3 is CASSQDWTSCTDTQYF. Written as DNA, the CDR3 is TGTGCCAGCAGCCAAGATTGGACTAGCTGTACAGATACGCAGTATTTT. This chain joins TRBV4-2 and TRBJ2-3, with 8 bases aligning to TRBD2. V lost 0 bases and J lost 3; bases outside the gene matches: 5. The CDR3 is 16 amino acids. Germline-derived CDR1 and CDR2 are LGHNA and YNFKEQ.

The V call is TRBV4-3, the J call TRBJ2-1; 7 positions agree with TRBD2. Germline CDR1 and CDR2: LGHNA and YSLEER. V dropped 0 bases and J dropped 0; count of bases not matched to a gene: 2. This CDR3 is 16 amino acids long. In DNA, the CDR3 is TGCGCCAGCAGCCAAGAGCCGGGAGGCTCCTACAATGAGCAGTTCTTC. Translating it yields CASSQEPGGSYNEQFF.

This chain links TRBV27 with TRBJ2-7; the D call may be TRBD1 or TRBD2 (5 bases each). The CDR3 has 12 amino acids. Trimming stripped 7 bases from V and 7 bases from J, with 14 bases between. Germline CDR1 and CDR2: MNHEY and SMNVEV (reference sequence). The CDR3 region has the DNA TGTGCCAGCATGGGACCATCTAGGGAGCAGTACTTC. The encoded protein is CASMGPSREQYF.

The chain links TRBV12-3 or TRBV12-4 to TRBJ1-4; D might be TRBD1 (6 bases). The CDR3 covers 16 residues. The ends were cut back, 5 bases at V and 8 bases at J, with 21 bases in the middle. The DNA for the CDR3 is TGTGCCAGCAGTCCTTACAGTGGGGGGCGAGACGAAAAACTGTTTTTT. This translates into CASSPYSGGRDEKLFF.

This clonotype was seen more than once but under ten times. The CDR3 nucleotides are TGCGCCAGCAGCTTGGTGAGACAGGGGGCTGCAGATACGCAGTATTTT. Its translation is CASSLVRQGAADTQYF. V is TRBV5-1 and J is TRBJ2-3, with 10 bases that match TRBD1. J lost 4 bases, V lost 0 bases, and 5 bases had no gene match. CDR3 length: 16 residues. Germline CDR1 and CDR2: SGHRS and YFSETQ.